The clone carrying this TCR beta chain was seen just once. Methods used by the authors: Amplification with reference gene primers provided the estimates of nucleated cell counts. Method: immunoSEQ multiplex PCR; TCRdb's copy keeps in-frame clones and lacks some. For V, J and clone size, that table is used; D and trimming come from the DNA. This sample has roughly 150,000 clones, with around 89% found just once. Looked up from germline, CDR1 is LNHNV and CDR2 is YYDKDF (reference sequence). CDR3 length: 15 amino acids. The V and J ends lost 0 bases and 6 bases respectively, with 12 bases between them. These data come from a study of blood T cell repertoires in COVID-19. The wider study: The study drew acute and convalescent COVID-19 samples from the United States, Italy and Spain. PBMCs, B-cell-depleted T cells, or T cells provided the cDNA or gDNA that made up the material.

The sequence came from a woman between 40 and 50 years old with acute or convalescent COVID-19. This chain uses TRBV15 with TRBJ1-5, with a possible D match to TRBD1 (5 bases). Source material: peripheral blood. The CDR3, as DNA: TGTGCCACCAGCAGAGATCTGAAGGGGCCTCAGCCCCAGCATTTT. Its translation: CATSRDLKGPQPQHF.